This T cell receptor (beta chain) was sequenced for a study of T cells in Graves' hyperthyroidism and ophthalmopathy. Study background: Peripheral blood was taken when the disease was first diagnosed, before any treatment began.

The TCR beta CDR3 regions underwent amplification using RNA transcripts as the source. With the HTBI primer set, the TCR CDR3 went through a first round of RT-PCR. TCRdb analysed the multiplex PCR reads with MiXCR anew, one entry per CDR3 protein. The sample lists over 350,000 distinct CDR3 sequences; approximately 18% were seen once. On this clonotype itself: Given the absence of the conserved phenylalanine or tryptophan at the CDR3 end, a read error is likely.

The V end lost 5 bases, the J end lost 7 bases, and 11 bases lay between the germline ends. This CDR3 spans 12 amino acids. The PBMCs were sourced from fresh peripheral blood (less than 11 ml). The sequenced material came from blood. The chain uses TRBV12-3 or TRBV12-4 and TRBJ1-1, with a possible D match to TRBD1 (6 bases). The sequence was obtained from a man between 18 and 29 years old with Graves' ophthalmopathy. CDR3 loop: CASSPGTSEAFL. For the CDR3, the DNA is TGTGCCAGCAGTCCTGGGACAAGTGAAGCTTTCCTT.